Listed here are 20 T cell receptor beta chains from one sample, sequenced in a study of blood T cell repertoires in COVID-19. Here immunoSEQ multiplex PCR was the method, and the copy in TCRdb shows in-frame clones only, minus some. The sample has about 160,000 clones, 85% to 90% seen once. Material for sequencing was PBMCs or T cells enriched from blood (not recorded which). These receptor sequences come from a woman aged 45 to 65 who had recovered from COVID-19.

The chain couples TRBV12-3 or TRBV12-4 to TRBJ1-6; D gene unclear. CDR3 length equals 12 residues. V dropped 6 bases and J dropped 10 bases, with 10 bases sitting between them. In nucleotides, the CDR3 is TGTGCCAGCAGACAGTCTTTCTCACCCCTCCACTTT. Translating gives CASRQSFSPLHF.

CDR3: CASSLLGNTIYF. In DNA form, the CDR3 reads TGTGCCAGCAGCTTACTTGGAAACACCATATATTTT. V gene TRBV7-9 combines with J gene TRBJ1-3; D uncertain. The V gene lost 2 bases and the J gene lost 3 bases, with 2 bases spanning the gap. CDR1 SEHNR and CDR2 FQNEAQ come from the germline V gene (reference sequence). The CDR3 extends over 12 amino acids.

V usage is TRBV6-5 and J usage is TRBJ1-3, with 7 bases matching TRBD1. The V gene end was trimmed by 7 bases and the J gene end by 0 bases; junction bases not matched to a gene: 3. The CDR3 covers 14 residues. CDR1 MNHEY and CDR2 SVGAGI come from the germline V gene. CDR3 DNA: TGTGCCAGCAAATACAGGGGCTCTGGAAACACCATATATTTT. Protein sequence: CASKYRGSGNTIYF.

This chain uses TRBV4-2 with TRBJ2-5; a possible D gene is TRBD2 (5 bases). The CDR3 length is 15 residues. Trimming took off 4 bases at V and 2 bases at J, with 14 bases between the two ends. CDR1 is LGHNA and CDR2 is YNFKEQ in the germline V gene. CDR3 sequence reads: CASSPPAAEQETQYF. In nucleotides, the CDR3 is TGTGCCAGCAGCCCCCCAGCGGCCGAACAAGAGACCCAGTACTTC.

The rearrangement joins TRBV30 to TRBJ1-5, with D tentatively TRBD1 (6 bases). The germline V gene has CDR1 GTSNPN and CDR2 SVGIG (reference sequence). Trimming pared 5 bases from V and 4 bases from J, leaving 12 bases between. This CDR3 region has 13 residues. The DNA of the CDR3 is TGTGCCTGGGGGGGGCAGGGGAATCAGCCCCAGCATTTT. It specifies CAWGGQGNQPQHF. The whole variable domain, filled in from reference TRBV30 and TRBJ1-5, reads SQTIHQWPATLVQPVGSPLSLECTVEGTSNPNLYWYRQAAGRGLQLLFYSVGIGQISSEVPQNLSASRPQDRQFILSSKKLLLSDSGFYLCAWGGQGNQPQHFGDGTRLSIL.

The V call is TRBV19, the J call TRBJ2-2, with 12 bases aligning to TRBD2. CDR3 size: 17 residues. V was pared by 3 bases and J by 7 bases, with 9 bases of the junction left unmatched. Germline CDR1 and CDR2: LNHDA and SQIVND (reference sequence). The CDR3 nucleotides read TGTGCCAGTAGTATGGGCCTAGCGGGGGGGCGAAGCGGGGAGCTGTTTTTT. Amino acids: CASSMGLAGGRSGELFF.

The V call is TRBV19, the J call TRBJ1-2; 8 bases map to TRBD1. With 2 bases clipped from V and 8 bases from J, the junction kept 7 bases outside the gene matches. CDR1 and CDR2 from the germline V gene are LNHDA and SQIVND (reference sequence). CDR3 size: 14 residues. Here the CDR3 DNA reads TGTGCCAGTAGTATAAAACAGACAGGGGTCGGCTACACCTTC. Encoded protein: CASSIKQTGVGYTF. The entire variable domain, with the rest obtained from reference TRBV19 and TRBJ1-2, is as follows: DGGITQSPKYLFRKEGQNVTLSCEQNLNHDAMYWYRQDPGQGLRLIYYSQIVNDFQKGDIAEGYSVSREKKESFPLTVTSAQKNPTAFYLCASSIKQTGVGYTFGSGTRLTVV.

This chain uses TRBV2 with TRBJ2-7; perhaps TRBD1 as D (6 bases). This CDR3 region has 14 residues. CDR1 and CDR2 from the germline V gene are SNHLY and FYNNEI. V was cut by 4 bases and J by 5 bases, with 15 bases left in between. The CDR3 here is CASSVSGGNNEQYF. The CDR3 DNA follows: TGTGCCAGCAGTGTCTCTGGGGGCAACAACGAGCAGTACTTC.

The J gene is TRBJ2-3, the V gene TRBV5-4, with 7 bases identical to TRBD2. CDR1 is SGHNT and CDR2 is YYREEE in the germline V gene (reference sequence). J was trimmed by 2 bases and V by 2 bases; bases with no gene match: 5. The CDR3 covers 15 residues. CDR3 nucleotide sequence: TGTGCCAGCAGCTTCCCGCGGGGGAACACAGATACGCAGTATTTT. It yields the protein CASSFPRGNTDTQYF.

The chain is built from TRBV11-3 and TRBJ1-1, with 8 bases aligning to TRBD1. The CDR3 contains 13 residues. Germline V lookup: CDR1 SGHNT, CDR2 YENEEA. After removal of 5 bases from V and 5 bases from J, the junction contained 4 bases not matched to a gene. The CDR3 bases are TGTGCCAGCAGCCAGGACAGGGTTACTGAAGCTTTCTTT. Its translation: CASSQDRVTEAFF.

This rearrangement joins TRBV7-9 to TRBJ2-2; TRBD2 matches 7 bases. This CDR3 spans 15 amino acids. V trimming: 5 bases; J trimming: 6 bases; junction bases outside the gene matches: 9. Germline V lookup: CDR1 SEHNR, CDR2 FQNEAQ (reference sequence). DNA of the CDR3: TGTGCCAGCAGCATTTTCGCGACTAGCCCCGGGGAGCTGTTTTTT. Amino acids: CASSIFATSPGELFF. The whole variable domain, filled in from reference TRBV7-9 and TRBJ2-2, reads DTGVSQNPRHKITKRGQNVTFRCDPISEHNRLYWYRQTLGQGPEFLTYFQNEAQLEKSRLLSDRFSAERPKGSFSTLEIQRTEQGDSAMYLCASSIFATSPGELFFGEGSRLTVL.

The chain uses TRBV6-5 and TRBJ1-5, with 8 bases identical to TRBD1. The V gene end was trimmed by 0 bases and the J gene end by 7 bases; junction bases not matched to a gene: 5. CDR3 length equals 15 residues. Germline CDR1 MNHEY, CDR2 SVGAGI. This CDR3 reads CASSYSSGTGQPQHF. The CDR3 region has the DNA TGTGCCAGCAGTTACTCGAGCGGGACAGGCCAGCCCCAGCATTTT.

For this clone: The germline gene is not matched at one end of the junction; a read error may be the cause. The rearrangement uses TRBV6-5 and TRBJ2-3; 10 bases fit TRBD1. CDR3 length: 11 amino acids. Germline loops: CDR1 MNHEY, CDR2 SVGAGI. For the CDR3, the DNA is TGTGCCAGCAGTAGACAGGGGGCGCAATATTTT. This translates into CASSRQGAQYF.

This chain connects TRBV19 to TRBJ1-5, with D maybe TRBD1 (6 bases). The V end lost 2 bases, the J end lost 1 base, and 15 bases lay between the germline ends. Per the germline V gene, CDR1 is LNHDA and CDR2 is SQIVND (reference sequence). This CDR3 is 17 amino acids long. The CDR3 region is CASSIRSGGGSNQPQHF. DNA for the CDR3: TGTGCCAGTAGTATACGCTCGGGGGGCGGAAGCAATCAGCCCCAGCATTTT.

The V call is TRBV6-5, the J call TRBJ1-3; D might be TRBD1 (5 bases). V was clipped by 6 bases and J by 5 bases, with 8 bases between them. The CDR3 covers 12 residues. CDR1 and CDR2 (germline): MNHEY, SVGAGI. The CDR3 nucleotides are TGTGCCAGCAGCGACAGTAGAAACACCATATATTTT. This encodes CASSDSRNTIYF.

V gene TRBV7-2 combines with J gene TRBJ1-1; 9 bases line up with TRBD1. J was trimmed by 2 bases and V by 0 bases; bases with no gene match: 4. The V gene's germline CDR1 is SGHTA and CDR2 FQGNSA. The CDR3 loop spans 16 amino acids. The CDR3 DNA follows: TGTGCCAGCAGCTTAGCAGGGACAGGGACTAACACTGAAGCTTTCTTT. This translates into CASSLAGTGTNTEAFF.

The chain recombines TRBV24-1 with TRBJ2-3, with 9 bases lining up with TRBD1. Germline CDR1 and CDR2: KGHDR and SFDVKD. Trimming removed 3 bases from V and 3 bases from J; junction bases left unmatched: 12. This CDR3 comprises 18 residues. Here the CDR3 reads CATSDPAPGTGSTDTQYF. The DNA of the CDR3 is TGTGCCACCAGTGATCCAGCTCCCGGGACAGGGTCGACAGATACGCAGTATTTT.

This chain connects TRBV9 to TRBJ2-3; TRBD2 is a possible D gene (6 bases). Germline V gene lookup returns CDR1 SGDLS and CDR2 YYNGEE. This CDR3 region has 16 residues. Trimming pared 0 bases from V and 1 base from J, leaving 12 bases between. CDR3 bases: TGTGCCAGCAGCGTAGTGTGGACGGGGGGCACAGATACGCAGTATTTT. This sequence encodes CASSVVWTGGTDTQYF.

This chain links TRBV7-2 with TRBJ1-6; 7 bases are a match to TRBD1. CDR1 is SGHTA and CDR2 is FQGNSA in the germline V gene. This CDR3 spans 15 amino acids. Trimming cost V 5 bases and J 7 bases; bases outside gene matches: 8. CDR3 coding DNA: TGTGCCAGCAGCCCCGGACAGGCGTCGAATTCACCCCTCCACTTT. This translates into CASSPGQASNSPLHF.

The chain is built from TRBV18 and TRBJ1-3, with D perhaps TRBD1 (6 bases). The CDR3 has 17 amino acids. The germline V gene encodes CDR1 KGHSH and CDR2 LQKENI. Trimming removed 2 bases from V and 0 bases from J, with 14 bases in between. CDR3 sequence reads: CASSPTGTSASGNTIYF. The CDR3 DNA sequence: TGTGCCAGCTCACCAACCGGGACATCCGCCTCTGGAAACACCATATATTTT.